Below, 28 T cell receptor beta chains from the same sample are listed, as sequenced in a study of blood T cells in healthy people across ages. Primers used in a second PCR of roughly 7 to 12 cycles were a sample-barcoded 5' primer and a J-beta primer mix. TCRdb reprocessed the 5' RACE reads via MiXCR and lists one record per CDR3 protein. The profile covers roughly 860,000 distinct CDR3 sequences, with around two thirds appearing a single time and about a quarter taken by the ten largest. Source material: blood. The receptors shown here come from a young man in good health.

V usage is TRBV20-1 and J usage is TRBJ2-7; D call uncertain. The ends were cut back, 6 bases at V and 3 bases at J, with 18 bases in the middle. The V gene's germline CDR1 is DFQATT and CDR2 SNEGSKA (reference sequence). The CDR3 runs 14 residues. CDR3 amino acids: CSAQPYQEIYEQYF. CDR3 nucleotides: TGCAGTGCCCAACCCTACCAGGAGATCTACGAGCAGTACTTC.

The chain joins TRBV4-3 to TRBJ2-1; 7 nucleotides align to TRBD2. Trimming removed 1 base from V and 7 bases from J; junction bases left unmatched: 4. CDR1 is LGHNA, CDR2 YSLEER, per germline. This CDR3 is built from 14 residues. CDR3 DNA sequence: TGCGCCAGCAGCCAAGGGTTGCGGGGGAATGAGCAGTTCTTC. Translating gives CASSQGLRGNEQFF.

The chain is built from TRBV29-1 and TRBJ2-5; maybe TRBD1 (5 bases). The end of the DNA aligns better with TRBJ2-7, so the J call may be wrong. CDR3 length equals 13 residues. In germline, CDR1 is SQVTM, CDR2 ANQGSEA. The CDR3 region has the DNA TGCAGCGTTGAAGATGGGGCGTTTGACGAGCAGTACTTC. It encodes CSVEDGAFDEQYF.

This clonotype has more than one count but fewer than ten. This sequence joins TRBV20-1 and TRBJ2-3, with D uncertain. This CDR3 spans 13 amino acids. V lost 6 bases and J 0 bases, leaving 10 bases between the germline ends. Germline loops: CDR1 DFQATT, CDR2 SNEGSKA (reference sequence). In nucleotides, the CDR3 is TGCAGTGCCGGATCCAGGAGCACAGATACGCAGTATTTT. It codes for CSAGSRSTDTQYF.

On this clonotype: This may arise from a read error, as a much more abundant clone is one base away. The rearrangement links TRBV7-2 to TRBJ2-1, with TRBD2 identical over 10 bases. CDR1 is SGHTA, CDR2 FQGNSA, per germline. The CDR3 totals 15 residues. The CDR3 loop is CACSQSGGGADEQFF. CDR3 bases: TGTGCCTGCAGCCAAAGCGGGGGGGGTGCGGATGAGCAGTTCTTC.

V and J are TRBV20-1 and TRBJ2-5; possibly TRBD1 for D (6 bases). The V end lost 1 base, the J end lost 1 base, and 19 bases lay between the germline ends. This CDR3 region has 17 residues. Germline-derived CDR1 and CDR2 are DFQATT and SNEGSKA (reference sequence). The CDR3 is CSARGGSGQGFQETQYF. The CDR3 DNA sequence: TGCAGTGCTAGAGGAGGGAGTGGGCAGGGGTTCCAAGAGACCCAGTACTTC.

The genes are TRBV10-3 and TRBJ2-7, with TRBD2 matching over 8 bases. The CDR3 extends over 14 amino acids. The J segment lost 7 bases and the V segment lost 5 bases, leaving 10 bases of the junction unmatched. Germline V gene data show CDR1 as ENHRY and CDR2 as SYGVKD. This chain's CDR3 is CAISPGLGVNEQYF. CDR3 DNA: TGTGCCATCAGTCCGGGACTAGGGGTTAATGAGCAGTACTTC.

This clonotype was detected once. The V call is TRBV20-1, the J call TRBJ2-4; 9 positions match TRBD2. The DNA end favors TRBJ2-7, so the J call may be wrong. Germline V gene sequence: CDR1 DFQATT, CDR2 SNEGSKA (reference sequence). This CDR3 is 14 amino acids long. Here the CDR3 reads CSAYSGGTSYEQYF. The CDR3 bases are TGCAGTGCTTACAGCGGGGGGACCTCCTACGAGCAGTACTTC.

The CDR3 protein is CASSYGTGIAYEQYF. Here the CDR3 DNA reads TGTGCCAGCAGTTACGGGACAGGGATCGCATACGAGCAGTACTTC. This sequence joins TRBV6-2 or TRBV6-3 and TRBJ2-7; 9 bases are a match to TRBD1. This CDR3 is 15 amino acids long. Germline lookup yields CDR1 MNHEY and CDR2 SVGEGT. V dropped 2 bases and J dropped 4; count of bases not matched to a gene: 6.

This sequence joins TRBV7-9 and TRBJ2-3, with TRBD1 identical over 8 bases. Germline values: CDR1 SEHNR, CDR2 FQNEAQ (reference sequence). The CDR3 sequence is 15 residues long. Germline trimming cut 5 bases from V and 4 bases from J; bases unmatched to any gene: 8. The CDR3: CASSPGQALSDTQYF. The CDR3 DNA is TGTGCCAGCAGCCCGGGACAGGCCCTTTCAGATACGCAGTATTTT.

The V and J genes are TRBV7-3 and TRBJ2-3; 8 bases align to TRBD2. Looked up from germline, CDR1 is SGHTA and CDR2 is FQGTGA. The ends lost 1 base at V and 1 base at J; junction bases unmatched: 4. CDR3 length: 16 amino acids. CDR3 residues: CASSLMAGGGTDTQYF. CDR3 DNA: TGTGCCAGCAGCTTAATGGCGGGGGGCGGCACAGATACGCAGTATTTT.

Details on this clonotype: Lacking the conserved final phenylalanine or tryptophan, this CDR3 likely reflects a read error. This chain connects TRBV9 to TRBJ1-2; D ambiguous. Trimming left V 0 bases short and J 2 bases short, with 8 bases between. The CDR3 totals 14 residues. Germline V gene data show CDR1 as SGDLS and CDR2 as YYNGEE. CDR3 DNA sequence: TGTGCCAGCAGCGTAGCTTCGAACAACTATGGCTACACCGTC. The encoded protein is CASSVASNNYGYTV.

The chain recombines TRBV7-2 with TRBJ2-3; D not certain. Trimming left V 7 bases short and J 6 bases short, with 14 bases between. The CDR3 sequence is 13 residues long. Germline V gene data show CDR1 as SGHTA and CDR2 as FQGNSA. The CDR3, as DNA: TGTGCCAGCACCACTGCGCCCGGGGATACGCAGTATTTT. Translated, it gives CASTTAPGDTQYF.

This chain uses TRBV4-3 with TRBJ1-2; weak D call: TRBD1 (6 bases). The CDR3 runs to 16 residues. V dropped 1 base and J dropped 1 base, with 13 bases sitting between them. The germline CDR1 and CDR2 sequences are LGHNA and YSLEER. For the CDR3, the DNA is TGCGCCAGCAGCCAAGGAGGGGGGGAATTTAACTATGGCTACACCTTC. Encoded protein: CASSQGGGEFNYGYTF.

J is TRBJ2-7 and V is TRBV30; weak D call: TRBD1 (8 bases). This CDR3 region has 15 residues. Germline V CDR1 and CDR2: GTSNPN, SVGIG (reference sequence). V gave up 5 bases and J gave up 1 base, with 18 bases separating them. The CDR3 DNA reads as TGTGCCTGGGACCCCGACAGGGGAGGGTCCTACGAGCAGTACTTC. Amino acid sequence: CAWDPDRGGSYEQYF.

The chain carries TRBV6-2 or TRBV6-3 and TRBJ2-4, with 10 bases aligning to TRBD1. The DNA end favors TRBJ2-7, so the J call may be wrong. Germline CDR1 MNHEY, CDR2 SVGEGT. This CDR3 region has 15 residues. CDR3 in DNA: TGTGCCAGCAGGTTGGCCCGGGACAGGGGCCACGAGCAGTACTTC. Translated, it gives CASRLARDRGHEQYF.

This clonotype came up a few times. The chain carries TRBV27 and TRBJ2-1, with D uncertain. Germline V gene sequence: CDR1 MNHEY, CDR2 SMNVEV (reference sequence). This CDR3 has 14 residues. V lost 3 bases, J lost 7 bases, and 13 bases lay in between. In DNA, the CDR3 is TGTGCCAGCAGTTTTGCCGAGCCTGGGAATGAGCAGTTCTTC. Translated: CASSFAEPGNEQFF.

The J gene is TRBJ2-2, the V gene TRBV29-1, with D tentatively TRBD2 (6 bases). The CDR3 contains 12 residues. Germline CDR1 SQVTM, CDR2 ANQGSEA. Trimming stripped 7 bases from V and 5 bases from J, with 11 bases between. The CDR3 sequence is CSALGRTGELFF. CDR3 sequence (DNA): TGCAGCGCACTTGGGAGGACCGGGGAGCTGTTTTTT.

The V gene is TRBV7-2, the J gene TRBJ1-1; perhaps TRBD1 as D (5 bases). Trimming shortened V by 3 bases and J by 0 bases, and 8 bases separated the two germline ends. Germline values: CDR1 SGHTA, CDR2 FQGNSA. This CDR3 contains 14 residues. CDR3 sequence: CASSFGTVNTEAFF. Written as DNA, the CDR3 is TGTGCCAGCAGCTTCGGGACGGTGAACACTGAAGCTTTCTTT.

This chain links TRBV6-6 with TRBJ2-7; the match to TRBD2 covers 9 bases. Per the germline V gene, CDR1 is MNHNY and CDR2 is SVGAGI (reference sequence). CDR3 length: 14 residues. V was pared by 4 bases and J by 5 bases, with 6 bases of the junction left unmatched. CDR3 region: CASSSSGELNEQYF. CDR3 coding DNA: TGTGCCAGCAGTTCTAGCGGGGAGTTGAACGAGCAGTACTTC.

The chain has TRBV4-3 and TRBJ2-1, with TRBD2 matching over 9 bases. V trimming: 2 bases; J trimming: 6 bases; junction bases outside the gene matches: 14. CDR1 is LGHNA, CDR2 YSLEER, per germline. The CDR3 extends over 18 amino acids. For the CDR3, the DNA is TGCGCCAGCAGCCAACGTAGGGGACTAGCCTTCGCGGGCAATGAGCAGTTCTTC. This codes for CASSQRRGLAFAGNEQFF.

V and J are TRBV29-1 and TRBJ2-1; D could derive from TRBD1 or TRBD2 (7 bases each). The CDR3 totals 13 residues. V lost 6 bases to trimming and J lost 10 bases, with 19 bases between them. Germline CDR1 reads SQVTM; CDR2 reads ANQGSEA. CDR3 nucleotide sequence: TGCAGCGTCGCCCAGGGGAGGGGGCGGGAGCAGTTCTTC. This encodes CSVAQGRGREQFF.

V gene TRBV27 combines with J gene TRBJ1-4; TRBD1 matches 7 bases. CDR3 length: 14 amino acids. The germline V gene has CDR1 MNHEY and CDR2 SMNVEV (reference sequence). V lost 5 bases, J lost 6 bases, and 6 bases stayed unmatched. The CDR3 coding sequence is TGTGCCAGCAGTCTAAACAGGGGTTATGAAAAACTGTTTTTT. It is translated as CASSLNRGYEKLFF.

The genes are TRBV20-1 and TRBJ2-6; 9 positions match TRBD1. Germline CDR1 reads DFQATT; CDR2 reads SNEGSKA (reference sequence). This CDR3 has 19 residues. V gave up 3 bases and J gave up 4 bases; unmatched junction bases: 16. CDR3 sequence (DNA): TGCAGTGCTAGTGTAAGGTCGGGACAGGGCTTTACAGGGGCCAACGTCCTGACTTTC. Amino acids: CSASVRSGQGFTGANVLTF.

The V gene is TRBV9, the J gene TRBJ2-5; maybe TRBD2 (6 bases). This CDR3 comprises 13 residues. The germline V gene has CDR1 SGDLS and CDR2 YYNGEE. Trimming stripped 0 bases from V and 11 bases from J, with 14 bases between. CDR3: CASSVGGAGEQYF. In DNA form, the CDR3 reads TGTGCCAGCAGCGTAGGCGGGGCCGGGGAGCAGTACTTC.

The chain employs TRBV5-1 and TRBJ2-1; 11 bases align to TRBD2. The CDR3 totals 15 residues. V was clipped by 4 bases and J by 7 bases; unmatched bases: 7. Germline CDR1 SGHRS, CDR2 YFSETQ. CDR3 sequence reads: CASSPGTSGTNEQFF. CDR3 sequence (DNA): TGCGCCAGCAGCCCCGGGACTAGCGGAACAAATGAGCAGTTCTTC. Full variable domain (outside the CDR3, taken from reference TRBV5-1 and TRBJ2-1): KAGVTQTPRYLIKTRGQQVTLSCSPISGHRSVSWYQQTPGQGLQFLFEYFSETQRNKGNFPGRFSGRQFSNSRSEMNVSTLELGDSALYLCASSPGTSGTNEQFFGPGTRLTVL.

This clonotype was counted once. The chain recombines TRBV7-3 with TRBJ1-2; D perhaps matches TRBD1 (5 bases). The CDR3 loop spans 13 amino acids. CDR1 and CDR2 from the germline V gene are SGHTA and FQGTGA. Trimming pared 6 bases from V and 6 bases from J, leaving 14 bases between. DNA of the CDR3: TGTGCCAGCAGGAGGGGCACTGAAGATGGCTACACCTTC. Its translation: CASRRGTEDGYTF. Drawing the rest from reference TRBV7-3 and TRBJ1-2, the complete variable domain is GAGVSQTPSNKVTEKGKYVELRCDPISGHTALYWYRQSLGQGPEFLIYFQGTGAADDSGLPNDRFFAVRPEGSVSTLKIQRTERGDSAVYLCASRRGTEDGYTFGSGTRLTVV.

The chain carries TRBV6-5 and TRBJ1-4, with D unclear. The germline V gene has CDR1 MNHEY and CDR2 SVGAGI. This CDR3 comprises 15 residues. V gave up 2 bases and J gave up 0 bases, with 7 bases separating them. The DNA for the CDR3 is TGTGCCAGCAGTTACCAAGGAGCAACTAATGAAAAACTGTTTTTT. As protein: CASSYQGATNEKLFF.